Sequencing of this T cell receptor (beta chain) was carried out in a study of blood T cell repertoires in COVID-19. In the study overall: The United States, Italy and Spain were the sources of the acute and convalescent COVID-19 samples. Sample material is recorded as cDNA or gDNA derived from T cells, B-cell-depleted T cells, or PBMCs.

TCRdb keeps only in-frame clones here, not all; method: immunoSEQ multiplex PCR. The sample shows under 75,000 clones, 80% of them seen only once. Germline V CDR1 and CDR2: KGHSH, LQKENI. The CDR3 has 15 amino acids. V was pared by 6 bases and J by 4 bases, with 5 bases of the junction left unmatched. The TCR comes from a man between 70 and 80 years old who had recovered from COVID-19. The chain has TRBV18 and TRBJ2-2; 10 nucleotides align to TRBD2. Input material: peripheral blood. The CDR3 is CASSLASGSTGELFF. The CDR3 DNA is TGTGCCAGCTCTCTTGCTAGCGGGAGCACCGGGGAGCTGTTTTTT.